Listed here are 22 T cell receptor beta chains from one sample, sequenced in a study of T cell repertoires in aging, cancer and after chemotherapy. Multiplex touch-down PCR with TRB-A/B primers amplified rearranged V-D-J TRB sequences. MiXCR, run by TCRdb on the multiplex PCR reads, gives a single entry per CDR3 protein. The sample consists of 9,500 to 11,000 distinct CDR3 sequences, roughly 30% of them appearing once. Peripheral blood genomic DNA, not sorted cells or RNA, was the template. The material sequenced was blood. These receptors were collected from a human donor in good health.

This clonotype was detected only a few times. The chain joins TRBV7-2 to TRBJ2-7, with D possibly TRBD1 on 6 matching bases. Germline V gives CDR1 SGHTA, CDR2 FQGNSA. The CDR3 loop spans 15 amino acids. Trimming removed 6 bases at V and 2 bases at J, with 17 bases between. The chain's CDR3 is CASSLGSQGTYEQYF. CDR3 DNA sequence: TGTGCCAGCAGTCTAGGTAGTCAGGGGACCTACGAGCAGTACTTC.

This clonotype was seen only a few times. The chain employs TRBV12-3 or TRBV12-4 and TRBJ1-1; D gene ambiguous. The CDR3 covers 16 residues. V was clipped by 4 bases and J by 2 bases, with 17 bases between them. The CDR3: CASSSIGGSPNTEAFF. The CDR3 DNA follows: TGTGCCAGCAGTTCTATAGGTGGCAGCCCAAACACTGAAGCTTTCTTT.

The chain combines TRBV6-5 with TRBJ2-1; 9 nucleotides match TRBD1. Germline trimming cut 2 bases from V and 3 bases from J; bases unmatched to any gene: 5. Per the germline V gene, CDR1 is MNHEY and CDR2 is SVGAGI. The CDR3 loop spans 16 amino acids. The CDR3 here is CASSYGPGQGYNEQFF. The CDR3 DNA reads TGTGCCAGCAGTTACGGACCGGGACAGGGCTACAATGAGCAGTTCTTC.

This chain connects TRBV15 to TRBJ1-4, with D unresolved. The V gene's germline CDR1 is LNHNV and CDR2 YYDKDF (reference sequence). Trimming shortened V by 3 bases and J by 8 bases, and 16 bases separated the two germline ends. The CDR3 length is 15 residues. The CDR3 sequence: CATSSHTDTTEKLFF. As DNA, the CDR3 is TGTGCCACCAGCAGCCACACAGACACTACCGAAAAACTGTTTTTT.

This clonotype has only a few counts. The V gene is TRBV27, the J gene TRBJ1-4; D gene unclear. Looked up from germline, CDR1 is MNHEY and CDR2 is SMNVEV (reference sequence). V dropped 4 bases and J dropped 0 bases, with 12 bases sitting between them. CDR3 size: 16 residues. The CDR3 reads CASSWAFSTTNEKLFF. The CDR3 DNA follows: TGTGCCAGCAGTTGGGCGTTCTCCACAACTAATGAAAAACTGTTTTTT.

This clonotype has just a few counts. V gene TRBV19 combines with J gene TRBJ1-6; no clear D gene. CDR3 length: 13 amino acids. V was trimmed by 5 bases and J by 6 bases, leaving 8 bases between them. Per the germline V gene, CDR1 is LNHDA and CDR2 is SQIVND (reference sequence). CDR3 region: CASSARSNSPLHF. The CDR3 DNA reads TGTGCCAGTAGTGCCAGAAGTAATTCACCCCTCCACTTT.

This clonotype was detected only a few times. The rearrangement uses TRBV20-1 and TRBJ2-2, with D possibly TRBD2 on 6 matching bases. The CDR3 is 14 amino acids. The germline V gene has CDR1 DFQATT and CDR2 SNEGSKA (reference sequence). Trimming stripped 6 bases from V and 0 bases from J, with 11 bases between. CDR3 sequence reads: CSALDYANTGELFF. As DNA, the CDR3 is TGCAGTGCCTTGGACTATGCGAACACCGGGGAGCTGTTTTTT.

This chain joins TRBV11-2 and TRBJ2-5; TRBD2 matches at 12 bases. This CDR3 is built from 17 residues. Trimming removed 4 bases from V and 5 bases from J; junction bases left unmatched: 11. CDR1 and CDR2 from the germline V gene are SGHAT and FQNNGV. The CDR3 region has the DNA TGTGCCAGCAGCTCACCAGGACTAGCGGGGTTTCGGGAGACCCAGTACTTC. Translation: CASSSPGLAGFRETQYF.

The genes are TRBV28 and TRBJ2-7; 11 bases map to TRBD1. V shed 5 bases, J shed 6 bases, and the junction held 6 bases outside the gene matches. Germline V lookup: CDR1 MDHEN, CDR2 SYDVKM. The CDR3 is made up of 14 amino acids. The CDR3, as DNA: TGTGCCAGCAGTGGACAGGGGGCAGTAGGCGAGCAGTACTTC. The encoded protein is CASSGQGAVGEQYF.

V usage is TRBV30 and J usage is TRBJ1-1; the D is unclear. The V and J ends lost 0 bases and 0 bases respectively, with 8 bases between them. The CDR3 runs to 14 residues. Per the germline V gene, CDR1 is GTSNPN and CDR2 is SVGIG (reference sequence). The CDR3 nucleotides read TGTGCCTGGAGTGTACGACCCTTGAACACTGAAGCTTTCTTT. It codes for CAWSVRPLNTEAFF.

Worth noting for this clonotype: This may stem from a read error, because a much larger clone lies one nucleotide away. The J gene is TRBJ2-7, the V gene TRBV20-1, with D tentatively TRBD1 or TRBD2 (5 bases each). The CDR3 is 14 residues long. The germline V gene has CDR1 DFQATT and CDR2 SNEGSKA (reference sequence). The CDR3 nucleotides are TGCAATGCTAGACTCAGAAGGGGACCCTACGAGCAGTACTTC. As protein: CNARLRRGPYEQYF.

This clonotype appeared a few times. The V gene is TRBV7-2, the J gene TRBJ1-6; TRBD1 is a possible D gene (6 bases). The CDR3 contains 17 residues. The V and J ends lost 1 base and 0 bases respectively, with 10 bases between them. The V gene's germline CDR1 is SGHTA and CDR2 FQGNSA. CDR3 DNA: TGTGCCAGCAGCTTAGAACAGGGTAGCTCCTATAATTCACCCCTCCACTTT. This sequence encodes CASSLEQGSSYNSPLHF.

This sequence joins TRBV12-3 or TRBV12-4 and TRBJ2-7; no clear D gene. This CDR3 region has 16 residues. Trimming pared 6 bases from V and 3 bases from J, leaving 21 bases between. CDR3 sequence (DNA): TGTGCCAGCAGCCGGCAGGAAGTTGGTGGGCTCTACGAGCAGTACTTC. It translates to CASSRQEVGGLYEQYF.

In this sample, this clonotype is medium-sized. V and J are TRBV20-1 and TRBJ1-1; perhaps TRBD1 as D (5 bases). The germline V gene has CDR1 DFQATT and CDR2 SNEGSKA (reference sequence). This CDR3 is 11 amino acids long. Trimming shortened V by 5 bases and J by 8 bases, and 12 bases separated the two germline ends. CDR3 loop: CSAVDGTEAFF. The CDR3 coding sequence is TGCAGTGCTGTAGATGGGACCGAAGCTTTCTTT.

This clonotype showed up just a few times. V is TRBV24-1 and J is TRBJ1-2; no reliable D call. Germline V gene lookup returns CDR1 KGHDR and CDR2 SFDVKD. Trimming removed 3 bases at V and 8 bases at J, with 12 bases between. The CDR3 is made up of 13 amino acids. CDR3 bases: TGTGCCACCAGTGATCCTGCTACCAGCGGCTACACCTTC. It encodes CATSDPATSGYTF.

The V call is TRBV6-6, the J call TRBJ2-2, with 7 bases lining up with TRBD2. V shed 6 bases, J shed 4 bases, and the junction held 8 bases outside the gene matches. CDR3 length: 15 residues. CDR1 and CDR2 from the germline V gene are MNHNY and SVGAGI (reference sequence). The CDR3, as DNA: TGTGCCAGCAGCCCAACTAGCGAGGGCACCGGGGAGCTGTTTTTT. Its protein product is CASSPTSEGTGELFF.

The V call is TRBV7-2, the J call TRBJ2-1; TRBD2 might be the D (5 bases). This CDR3 contains 13 residues. V gave up 2 bases and J gave up 7 bases, with 9 bases separating them. Germline V gives CDR1 SGHTA, CDR2 FQGNSA. The CDR3 region has the DNA TGTGCCAGCAGCTTATTTAGCGTAAATGAGCAGTTCTTC. It yields the protein CASSLFSVNEQFF.

By proportion, this clonotype is medium-sized (0.01 to 0.1%). This sequence joins TRBV30 and TRBJ2-7; 8 nucleotides line up with TRBD1. The germline V gene encodes CDR1 GTSNPN and CDR2 SVGIG (reference sequence). The CDR3 runs to 14 residues. J lost 4 bases, V lost 3 bases, and 8 bases had no gene match. The CDR3 loop reads CAWRHRTGPYEQYF. The CDR3, as DNA: TGTGCCTGGAGACATCGGACAGGGCCTTACGAGCAGTACTTC. Filled out from reference TRBV30 and TRBJ2-7, the complete variable domain reads SQTIHQWPATLVQPVGSPLSLECTVEGTSNPNLYWYRQAAGRGLQLLFYSVGIGQISSEVPQNLSASRPQDRQFILSSKKLLLSDSGFYLCAWRHRTGPYEQYFGPGTRLTVT.

In this sample, this clonotype turned up a few times. This sequence joins TRBV28 and TRBJ2-7; D possibly corresponds to TRBD2 (6 bases). V was clipped by 6 bases and J by 8 bases, with 14 bases between them. This CDR3 comprises 12 residues. The V gene's germline CDR1 is MDHEN and CDR2 SYDVKM. The chain's CDR3 is CASSSGEEQQYF. In nucleotides, the CDR3 is TGTGCCAGCAGCTCCGGGGAGGAGCAGCAGTACTTC.

This clonotype was detected a few times. The rearrangement joins TRBV5-1 to TRBJ2-7; D not resolved. The CDR3 loop spans 15 amino acids. V lost 2 bases, J lost 0 bases, and 12 bases lay in between. The germline CDR1 and CDR2 sequences are SGHRS and YFSETQ. CDR3 DNA: TGCGCCAGCAGCTTCGTTCCAGGTGACTCCTACGAGCAGTACTTC. This gives the protein CASSFVPGDSYEQYF.

The genes are TRBV11-1 and TRBJ2-1; 7 nucleotides match TRBD2. CDR1 is SGHAT, CDR2 FQDESV, per germline (reference sequence). The V and J ends lost 5 bases and 7 bases, in that order; junction bases with no gene match: 11. The CDR3 is made up of 15 amino acids. The CDR3 region has the DNA TGTGCCAGCAGCATGGAGGCGGGAGTTCTTAATGAGCAGTTCTTC. This encodes CASSMEAGVLNEQFF.

V usage is TRBV12-3 or TRBV12-4 and J usage is TRBJ1-2; 9 bases match TRBD1. J gave up 4 bases and V 5 bases, and 2 bases lay outside the gene matches. The CDR3 is 13 amino acids. The CDR3 reads CASSTGGFYGYTF. CDR3 nucleotides: TGTGCCAGCAGTACAGGGGGCTTCTATGGCTACACCTTC.